The 29 T cell receptor beta chains in this list originate from one sample, sequenced in a study of blood T cells in healthy people across ages. Then a second PCR, running roughly 6 to 12 cycles, was carried out with a sample-barcoded 5' primer and a J-beta primer mix. A single record per CDR3 protein comes from TCRdb applying MiXCR to the 5' RACE reads. The table lists some 800,000 distinct CDR3 sequences, approximately 44% of them singletons. Source material: blood. The receptors stem from a man aged 55 to 69 in good health.

The CDR3 is CASSQGLENSPLHF. The CDR3, as DNA: TGCGCCAGCAGCCAAGGTTTGGAGAATTCACCCCTCCACTTT. The chain employs TRBV4-3 and TRBJ1-6; no definite D call. The CDR3 consists of 14 residues. Trimming removed 1 base at V and 7 bases at J, with 8 bases between. The germline gives CDR1 LGHNA, CDR2 YSLEER.

V and J are TRBV20-1 and TRBJ1-2; no definite D call. The CDR3 runs to 14 residues. Trimming left V 0 bases short and J 2 bases short, with 10 bases between. Germline V gene data show CDR1 as DFQATT and CDR2 as SNEGSKA (reference sequence). In DNA, the CDR3 is TGCAGTGCTAGAGATGATACTTTGAACTATGGCTACACCTTC. As protein: CSARDDTLNYGYTF.

This clonotype was detected a few times. This chain joins TRBV7-9 and TRBJ1-4, with unresolved D. CDR3 size: 16 residues. The germline V gene encodes CDR1 SEHNR and CDR2 FQNEAQ (reference sequence). V dropped 4 bases and J dropped 0 bases, with 12 bases sitting between them. CDR3 protein: CASSYGWEATNEKLFF. CDR3 in DNA: TGTGCCAGCAGCTACGGGTGGGAAGCAACTAATGAAAAACTGTTTTTT. Looking up the rest from reference TRBV7-9 and TRBJ1-4 gives the full variable domain: DTGVSQNPRHKITKRGQNVTFRCDPISEHNRLYWYRQTLGQGPEFLTYFQNEAQLEKSRLLSDRFSAERPKGSFSTLEIQRTEQGDSAMYLCASSYGWEATNEKLFFGSGTQLSVL.

The V gene is TRBV6-6, the J gene TRBJ1-4; possible D gene TRBD1, 5 bases. The CDR3 length is 17 residues. The ends were cut back, 6 bases at V and 7 bases at J, with 24 bases in the middle. CDR1 is MNHNY and CDR2 is SVGAGI in the germline V gene (reference sequence). CDR3 DNA sequence: TGTGCCAGCAGACCCCAGGGTTTTATGGGTGGGAGTGAAAAACTGTTTTTT. It yields the protein CASRPQGFMGGSEKLFF.

To note about this clonotype: An end of the junction differs from the germline gene, which may be a read error. In DNA form, the CDR3 reads TGCAGCGTAGCGCAGGGTAAGGCCAACGTCCCGACTTTC. Translating gives CSVAQGKANVPTF. The chain has TRBV29-1 and TRBJ2-6; TRBD1 might be the D (5 bases). Germline assignment: CDR1 SQVTM and CDR2 ANQGSEA. This CDR3 region has 13 residues.

The chain links TRBV7-7 to TRBJ2-5, with 8 bases fitting TRBD2. J was trimmed by 4 bases and V by 6 bases; bases with no gene match: 10. CDR1 and CDR2 (germline): SSHAT, FNYEAQ (reference sequence). The CDR3 sequence is 15 residues long. CDR3 coding DNA: TGTGCCAGCAGTAAGGTAGCGGGGACGTTAGAGACCCAGTACTTC. Its translation is CASSKVAGTLETQYF. Combining the CDR3 with reference TRBV7-7 and TRBJ2-5 gives the whole variable domain GAGVSQSPRYKVTKRGQDVTLRCDPISSHATLYWYQQALGQGPEFLTYFNYEAQPDKSGLPSDRFSAERPEGSISTLTIQRTEQRDSAMYRCASSKVAGTLETQYFGPGTRLLVL.

The rearrangement uses TRBV6-6 and TRBJ2-7; 8 bases align to TRBD1. V lost 4 bases to trimming and J lost 4 bases; unmatched junction nucleotides: 9. Germline V lookup: CDR1 MNHNY, CDR2 SVGAGI (reference sequence). This CDR3 comprises 15 residues. CDR3 bases: TGTGCCAGCAGTTCCCACGGACAGGGTTCGTACGAGCAGTACTTC. This translates into CASSSHGQGSYEQYF.

The chain couples TRBV20-1 to TRBJ2-3; 15 nucleotides line up with TRBD2. CDR3 length equals 17 residues. Trimming at V came to 6 bases and at J to 0 bases, leaving 7 bases not matched to a gene. Germline CDR1 is DFQATT and CDR2 is SNEGSKA (reference sequence). CDR3 loop: CSASGTSGGTSTDTQYF. CDR3 nucleotide sequence: TGCAGTGCATCCGGGACTAGCGGGGGGACTAGCACAGATACGCAGTATTTT.

V and J are TRBV7-9 and TRBJ2-7; 9 bases match TRBD1. The V segment lost 4 bases and the J segment 4 bases; nucleotides outside the gene matches: 5. CDR1 SEHNR and CDR2 FQNEAQ come from the germline V gene (reference sequence). The CDR3 consists of 14 residues. CDR3 DNA: TGTGCCAGCAGCTGGGGGACAGGGATGTACGAGCAGTACTTC. Amino acid sequence: CASSWGTGMYEQYF. Variable domain in full (rest from reference TRBV7-9 and TRBJ2-7): DTGVSQNPRHKITKRGQNVTFRCDPISEHNRLYWYRQTLGQGPEFLTYFQNEAQLEKSRLLSDRFSAERPKGSFSTLEIQRTEQGDSAMYLCASSWGTGMYEQYFGPGTRLTVT.

The chain links TRBV4-1 to TRBJ1-2; 10 bases fit TRBD1. The CDR3 has 15 residues. The junction had 4 bases not matched to a gene; V was cut back by 0 bases and J by 6 bases. The germline V gene encodes CDR1 MGHRA and CDR2 YSYEKL. CDR3 loop: CASSQDGTGVDGYTF. The CDR3 nucleotides are TGCGCCAGCAGCCAAGATGGGACAGGGGTTGATGGCTACACCTTC.

The V and J genes are TRBV20-1 and TRBJ1-5; 7 nucleotides match TRBD1. Per the germline V gene, CDR1 is DFQATT and CDR2 is SNEGSKA (reference sequence). This CDR3 has 14 residues. With 5 bases clipped from V and 4 bases from J, the junction kept 8 bases outside the gene matches. The CDR3 nucleotides are TGCAGTGCTGGCCTGTCAGGGGGGAATCAGCCCCAGCATTTT. Translating gives CSAGLSGGNQPQHF.

This clonotype was found a few times. V usage is TRBV6-5 and J usage is TRBJ2-7; D may be TRBD2 (6 bases). This CDR3 is 14 amino acids long. Trimming left V 6 bases short and J 2 bases short, with 14 bases between. Germline lookup yields CDR1 MNHEY and CDR2 SVGAGI. CDR3 in amino acids: CASSGGPWPYEQYF. The CDR3 coding sequence is TGTGCCAGCAGCGGAGGGCCCTGGCCCTACGAGCAGTACTTC.

This clonotype has only one observation. The chain recombines TRBV18 with TRBJ1-4; D is possibly TRBD1 (6 bases). This CDR3 is built from 16 residues. CDR1 and CDR2 from the germline V gene are KGHSH and LQKENI. The germline V and J ends were trimmed by 6 bases and 2 bases, with 16 bases remaining between them. CDR3 loop: CASSLDRLGTNEKLFF. CDR3 nucleotides: TGTGCCAGCTCCCTCGACAGGCTGGGGACTAATGAAAAACTGTTTTTT.

V usage is TRBV3-1 and J usage is TRBJ2-5, with a tentative D call TRBD2 (6 bases). The DNA end favors TRBJ2-7, so the J call may be wrong. Germline V CDR1 and CDR2: LGHDT, YNNKEL (reference sequence). This CDR3 comprises 15 residues. The DNA of the CDR3 is TGTGCCAGCAGCCTCATAGCGGATTTTTCATACGAGCAGTACTTC. Translating gives CASSLIADFSYEQYF.

In nucleotides, the CDR3 is TGCGCCAGCAGCCAAGATAGAGTTTTAGCGGGAGGGCCGGGAGATACGCAGTATTTT. Translating gives CASSQDRVLAGGPGDTQYF. The rearrangement joins TRBV4-3 to TRBJ2-3; TRBD2 matches at 11 bases. V gave up 0 bases and J gave up 5 bases; unmatched junction bases: 13. CDR1 and CDR2 (germline): LGHNA, YSLEER. There are 19 residues in the CDR3.

A remark on this clonotype: One end of the junction does not line up with germline, which may come from a read error. The chain employs TRBV6-6 and TRBJ2-7; 7 nucleotides line up with TRBD1. This CDR3 has 15 residues. CDR1 is MNHNY, CDR2 SVGAGI, per germline (reference sequence). As DNA, the CDR3 is TGTGCCAGCAGTTACTCGCCAGGGGGTTCCTACGAGCGGTACTTC. Its translation: CASSYSPGGSYERYF.

This clonotype appeared once. This chain joins TRBV4-3 and TRBJ1-4; D not certain. Germline V gene data show CDR1 as LGHNA and CDR2 as YSLEER. Trimming took 1 base from V and 4 from J, leaving 4 bases between them. The CDR3 has 13 amino acids. This chain's CDR3 is CASSQAFNEKLFF. As DNA, the CDR3 is TGCGCCAGCAGCCAAGCCTTTAATGAAAAACTGTTTTTT.

The CDR3 DNA sequence: TGCAGCGTTGAAGTTTTTGGCAGGGGGAGCTCCTACGAGCAGTACTTC. Translated: CSVEVFGRGSSYEQYF. The chain employs TRBV29-1 and TRBJ2-7; TRBD1 matches at 7 bases. J was trimmed by 0 bases and V by 1 base; bases with no gene match: 9. The CDR3 has 16 amino acids. CDR1 is SQVTM and CDR2 is ANQGSEA in the germline V gene.

The chain recombines TRBV5-6 with TRBJ2-1; D not resolved. The DNA matches TRBJ2-7 better at its end, which makes the J call doubtful. The CDR3 has 12 amino acids. Germline V gene data show CDR1 as SGHDT and CDR2 as YYEEEE. CDR3 loop: CASSLALLQQYF. Written as DNA, the CDR3 is TGTGCCAGCAGCTTGGCCCTACTTCAGCAGTACTTC.

V and J are TRBV6-2 or TRBV6-3 and TRBJ2-5; 8 bases match TRBD1. CDR1 is MNHEY and CDR2 is SVGEGT in the germline V gene. The CDR3 extends over 15 amino acids. J lost 4 bases, V lost 8 bases, and 12 bases had no gene match. The CDR3 nucleotides are TGTGCCAGCCTTAGAGGAACAGGGGGAGGAGAGACCCAGTACTTC. Protein: CASLRGTGGGETQYF.

The CDR3 bases are TGCGCCAGCGTACTACAACCCTCCTACAATGAGCAGTTCTTC. Amino acids: CASVLQPSYNEQFF. The chain joins TRBV5-1 to TRBJ2-1, with D unresolved. This CDR3 spans 14 amino acids. Trimming took off 7 bases at V and 0 bases at J, with 11 bases between the two ends. Germline CDR1 is SGHRS and CDR2 is YFSETQ. The full variable domain, completed using reference TRBV5-1 and TRBJ2-1, is KAGVTQTPRYLIKTRGQQVTLSCSPISGHRSVSWYQQTPGQGLQFLFEYFSETQRNKGNFPGRFSGRQFSNSRSEMNVSTLELGDSALYLCASVLQPSYNEQFFGPGTRLTVL.

The chain employs TRBV9 and TRBJ2-4, with D possibly matching TRBD1 (5 bases). Germline lookup yields CDR1 SGDLS and CDR2 YYNGEE. V gave up 0 bases and J gave up 8 bases, with 9 bases separating them. There are 13 residues in the CDR3. The CDR3 spells CASSVGGTDIQYF. The CDR3, as DNA: TGTGCCAGCAGCGTAGGGGGCACGGACATTCAGTACTTC.

This clonotype was counted a few times. The chain is built from TRBV5-1 and TRBJ1-6; D is perhaps TRBD1 (5 bases). V shed 4 bases and J shed 6 bases, with 14 bases lying between them. Germline values: CDR1 SGHRS, CDR2 YFSETQ. CDR3 length equals 15 residues. This CDR3 is CASSITVGGNSPLHF. For the CDR3, the DNA is TGCGCCAGCAGCATTACCGTGGGGGGTAATTCACCCCTCCACTTT. The variable domain in full, completed from reference TRBV5-1 and TRBJ1-6, reads KAGVTQTPRYLIKTRGQQVTLSCSPISGHRSVSWYQQTPGQGLQFLFEYFSETQRNKGNFPGRFSGRQFSNSRSEMNVSTLELGDSALYLCASSITVGGNSPLHFGNGTRLTVT.

This clonotype turned up a few times. This chain links TRBV4-1 with TRBJ1-2, with 8 bases fitting TRBD1. The germline gives CDR1 MGHRA, CDR2 YSYEKL. The CDR3 has 16 amino acids. The J segment lost 7 bases and the V segment lost 1 base, leaving 11 bases of the junction unmatched. The CDR3 coding sequence is TGCGCCAGCAGCCAAGCCGGGACAGGTTATCGCAGTGGCTACACCTTC. Translation: CASSQAGTGYRSGYTF.

Comments on this clonotype: One junction end does not reproduce the germline sequence, and a read error may be involved. This sequence joins TRBV7-7 and TRBJ2-4; the D gene is possibly TRBD1 (6 bases). The assigned J gene may be wrong: the sequence end matches TRBJ2-5 better. Germline assignment: CDR1 SSHAT and CDR2 FNYEAQ (reference sequence). The CDR3 loop spans 15 amino acids. The CDR3 sequence: CASSLGVGAGETQYF. The CDR3 region has the DNA TGTGCTAGCAGCTTAGGTGTGGGGGCTGGAGAGACCCAGTACTTC.

This clonotype was picked up a small number of times. The rearrangement uses TRBV4-3 and TRBJ2-3; D unresolved. The CDR3 is 18 amino acids. The V gene lost 0 bases and the J gene lost 8 bases, with 24 bases spanning the gap. Germline values: CDR1 LGHNA, CDR2 YSLEER. The CDR3 protein is CASSQDYSVSSSLRTQYF. The CDR3 nucleotides read TGCGCCAGCAGCCAAGATTATTCAGTTAGCTCTTCCCTACGTACGCAGTATTTT.

This clonotype was observed a few times. This chain connects TRBV10-3 to TRBJ1-4; D remains unclear. CDR1 ENHRY and CDR2 SYGVKD come from the germline V gene. V gave up 3 bases and J gave up 14 bases, with 13 bases separating them. This CDR3 spans 12 amino acids. The CDR3 region is CAISEPGQQLFF. CDR3 DNA: TGTGCCATCAGTGAACCGGGTCAACAGCTGTTTTTT.

The chain uses TRBV7-2 and TRBJ2-7; the match to TRBD2 covers 14 bases. With the DNA end fitting TRBJ2-5 better, the J assignment may be wrong. This CDR3 is 18 amino acids long. Looked up from germline, CDR1 is SGHTA and CDR2 is FQGNSA. CDR3 sequence reads: CASSYGLAGGLIQETQYF. The CDR3 bases are TGTGCCAGCAGTTATGGACTAGCGGGAGGCCTTATCCAAGAGACCCAGTACTTC.

V usage is TRBV9 and J usage is TRBJ1-1; D is unclear. Trimming took 4 bases from V and 5 from J, leaving 18 bases between them. This CDR3 is built from 15 residues. The germline CDR1 and CDR2 sequences are SGDLS and YYNGEE. The CDR3 spells CASSLGGTSGTEAFF. In nucleotides, the CDR3 is TGTGCCAGCAGCCTAGGAGGCACCAGTGGAACTGAAGCTTTCTTT. Drawing the rest from reference TRBV9 and TRBJ1-1, the complete variable domain is DSGVTQTPKHLITATGQRVTLRCSPRSGDLSVYWYQQSLDQGLQFLIQYYNGEERAKGNILERFSAQQFPDLHSELNLSSLELGDSALYFCASSLGGTSGTEAFFGQGTRLTVV.